A selection of T cell receptor beta chains follows, all from one sample in a study of Ad26.COV2.S vaccination and SARS-CoV-2 variants. Assay: immunoSEQ multiplex PCR; the TCRdb copy retains only in-frame clones and omits some. This table holds 350,000 to 500,000 clones, about 93% found once. Material: peripheral blood, obtained in a trial of Ad26.COV2.S vaccine versus placebo. The receptors come from a person aged 18 to 59 who received the Ad26.COV2.S COVID-19 vaccine or a placebo. The CDR3 runs from the conserved cysteine through the conserved F or W. The order of the fields is V gene, J gene, CDR3 protein.

TRBV7-9	TRBJ2-7	CASSLAGLEQYF
TRBV19	TRBJ1-2	CASSKSGTVDTF
TRBV15	TRBJ2-7	CATSRDRDRLYEQYF
TRBV18	TRBJ2-2	CASSPGTGFAGELFF
TRBV10-1	TRBJ2-7	CASSDDHSFYEQYF
TRBV27	TRBJ2-6	CASSLSGQGPSGANVLTF
TRBV6-5	TRBJ2-1	CASDPSGVYNEQFF
TRBV5-1	TRBJ2-2	CASSRQGFDGELFF
TRBV27	TRBJ2-1	CASSLGTWVYNEQFF
TRBV28	TRBJ1-4	CASRTGQENEKLFF
TRBV30	TRBJ2-7	CAWSEDGYEQYF
TRBV7-2	TRBJ1-2	CASSSLTSTGLGGYTF
TRBV27	TRBJ2-1	CASSSLSEQFF
TRBV7-3	TRBJ2-1	CASSLSGRGFDEQFF
TRBV19	TRBJ2-1	CASSPTGVDEQFF
TRBV4-1	TRBJ2-3	CASSQVTDTQYF
TRBV2	TRBJ1-5	CASRGDSAYQPQHF
TRBV14	TRBJ2-7	CASSQGLGQGYEQYF
TRBV7-9	TRBJ2-1	CASSPTSGSSNEQFF